The rows below give T cell receptor beta chains drawn from one sample of a study of identical twins. TCRdb used MiXCR to reprocess the 5' RACE reads, holding one entry per CDR3 protein. This sample has hundreds of thousands of distinct CDR3 sequences; approximately 21% occur once, and the top ten carry around 4.4%. This same sample was also taken into another study, of T cells expressing NK-cell markers.

Material: PBMCs. The receptors derive from a woman aged 18-30 years in good health. CDR3s include the opening cysteine and the closing phenylalanine or tryptophan. The order of the fields is J gene, V gene, CDR3 protein.

>TRBJ1-1|TRBV20-1
CSGSGLEGTEAFF
>TRBJ2-1|TRBV7-6
CASSNLVGSYNEQFF
>TRBJ2-1|TRBV6-5
CASSLTGTFYNEQFF
>TRBJ2-1|TRBV14
CASSQSLGLATEPYNEQFF
>TRBJ1-1|TRBV5-1
CASSFLTLEAGAEAFF
>TRBJ2-6|TRBV28
CASGGQGGSGANVLTF
>TRBJ2-7|TRBV6-1
CASKRVSYEQYF
>TRBJ2-5|TRBV29-1
CSVAPGTREETQYF
>TRBJ1-1|TRBV18
CASSEAALMNTEAFF
>TRBJ2-1|TRBV6-2/TRBV6-3
CASSWGSGGNEQFF
>TRBJ2-3|TRBV7-9
CASSPYRRTGYF
>TRBJ1-4|TRBV12-3/TRBV12-4
CASRRAQGNEKLFF
>TRBJ2-7|TRBV12-3/TRBV12-4
CASRHRGRYEQYF
>TRBJ2-7|TRBV27
CASGKYEQYF
>TRBJ2-7|TRBV6-1
CASSEDREQYF
>TRBJ2-1|TRBV5-5
CASSIVPGQGGNEQFF
>TRBJ2-1|TRBV6-2/TRBV6-3
CASSYSTSYNEQFF
>TRBJ1-5|TRBV7-8
CASRATSERNQPQHF
>TRBJ2-1|TRBV29-1
CSATRTSGFDEQFF